Listed below are T cell receptor beta chains from one sample, sequenced in a study of blood T cell repertoires in COVID-19. Sequencing used immunoSEQ multiplex PCR; TCRdb keeps in-frame clones, though not all of them. The sample has roughly 40,000 clones, around 85% seen once. Sequenced sample: peripheral blood. Every receptor here comes from a man older than 75 with active or convalescent COVID-19. Both conserved end residues are part of each CDR3. D genes are given only for firm matches. Clone size is not always given. Where it is, it says once, few, many or a class for expanded clones.

J: TRBJ2-6
size: .
D: .
V: TRBV4-1
CDR3: CASSHYSSGANVLTF
DNA: TGCGCCAGCAGCCATTATTCTTCTGGGGCCAACGTCCTGACTTTC

J: TRBJ2-3
size: .
D: .
V: TRBV6-6
CDR3: CASIYVATRGTDTQYF
DNA: TGTGCCAGCATTTACGTGGCGACTAGAGGAACAGATACGCAGTATTTT

J: TRBJ1-2
size: .
D: .
V: TRBV6-4
CDR3: CASSDGPENYGYTF
DNA: TGTGCCAGCAGTGACGGGCCAGAGAACTATGGCTACACCTTC

J: TRBJ1-2
size: .
D: .
V: TRBV5-1
CDR3: CASSLAPEGASVGYTF
DNA: TGCGCCAGCAGCTTGGCGCCGGAGGGTGCCTCGGTGGGCTACACCTTC

J: TRBJ1-2
size: .
D: .
V: TRBV5-6
CDR3: CASSFQGFGYGYTF
DNA: TGTGCCAGCAGCTTTCAGGGTTTTGGCTATGGCTACACCTTC

J: TRBJ2-1
size: .
D: TRBD2
V: TRBV7-3
CDR3: CASSLTSGRNYEQFF
DNA: TGTGCCAGCAGCCTGACTAGCGGGAGGAACTATGAGCAGTTCTTC

J: TRBJ2-3
size: .
D: .
V: TRBV21-1
CDR3: CASSKSGSDTDTQYF
DNA: TGTGCCAGCAGCAAGAGCGGGAGCGACACAGATACGCAGTATTTT

J: TRBJ2-1
size: .
D: TRBD2
V: TRBV5-1
CDR3: CASSSRPTSGAYNEQFF
DNA: TGCGCCAGCAGCTCGCGGCCGACTAGCGGGGCCTACAATGAGCAGTTCTTC

J: TRBJ1-4
size: .
D: .
V: TRBV7-2
CDR3: CASSPHGTRSKELFF
DNA: TGTGCCAGCAGCCCCCACGGGACAAGGAGTAAGGAACTGTTTTTT

J: TRBJ2-2
size: .
D: .
V: TRBV7-2
CDR3: CASSTRMGVGELFF
DNA: TGTGCCAGCAGCACTCGGATGGGAGTTGGGGAGCTGTTTTTT

J: TRBJ2-7
size: once
D: TRBD1
V: TRBV6-5
CDR3: CASSYHPDRVAIEQYF
DNA: TGTGCCAGCAGTTACCACCCGGACAGGGTGGCGATCGAGCAGTACTTC

J: TRBJ1-4
size: .
D: TRBD1
V: TRBV19
CDR3: CASSIWGQSNEKLFF
DNA: TGTGCCAGTAGTATATGGGGACAGAGTAATGAAAAACTGTTTTTT

J: TRBJ2-7
size: .
D: .
V: TRBV11-2
CDR3: CASTPTGLGEQYF
DNA: TGTGCCAGCACCCCGACAGGTTTGGGTGAGCAGTACTTC

J: TRBJ1-1
size: .
D: TRBD1
V: TRBV11-3
CDR3: CASSLGQGARGPEAFF
DNA: TGTGCCAGCAGCTTGGGGCAGGGGGCGCGTGGCCCTGAAGCTTTCTTT

J: TRBJ1-3
size: .
D: .
V: TRBV14
CDR3: CASSQVRGSGNTIYF
DNA: TGTGCCAGCAGCCAAGTCAGGGGTTCTGGAAACACCATATATTTT

J: TRBJ2-3
size: .
D: .
V: TRBV5-1
CDR3: CASSLEGDILTDTQYF
DNA: TGCGCCAGCAGCTTGGAGGGGGACATCCTCACAGATACGCAGTATTTT

J: TRBJ2-6
size: .
D: .
V: TRBV9
CDR3: CASSEGSRSGTGANVLTF
DNA: TGTGCCAGCAGCGAGGGCTCGCGTTCGGGGACAGGGGCCAACGTCCTGACTTTC

J: TRBJ1-2
size: .
D: .
V: TRBV6-5
CDR3: CASRLRSGADGYTF
DNA: TGTGCCAGCAGACTACGCTCAGGGGCGGATGGCTACACCTTC

J: TRBJ2-3
size: .
D: .
V: TRBV9
CDR3: CASSVSLDTQYF
DNA: TGTGCCAGCAGCGTCTCTCTAGATACGCAGTATTTT

J: TRBJ2-7
size: .
D: .
V: TRBV11-1
CDR3: CASSLLWGVSYEQYF
DNA: TGTGCCAGCAGCTTATTGTGGGGGGTGTCCTACGAGCAGTACTTC

J: TRBJ2-1
size: .
D: TRBD2
V: TRBV7-2
CDR3: CASSYSLAGQGEQFF
DNA: TGTGCCAGCAGCTATAGCCTAGCGGGACAAGGTGAGCAGTTCTTC

J: TRBJ1-5
size: .
D: .
V: TRBV7-2
CDR3: CASSLRQGNQPQHF
DNA: TGTGCCAGCAGCTTGCGACAGGGCAATCAGCCCCAGCATTTT

J: TRBJ2-7
size: .
D: .
V: TRBV4-2
CDR3: CASSPGRGASYEQYF
DNA: TGTGCCAGCAGCCCTGGCAGGGGGGCCTCCTACGAGCAGTACTTC

J: TRBJ2-2
size: .
D: TRBD2
V: TRBV10-2
CDR3: CASRIAGGLGELFF
DNA: TGCGCCAGCAGAATAGCGGGGGGGCTCGGGGAGCTGTTTTTT

J: TRBJ1-5
size: .
D: .
V: TRBV5-1
CDR3: CASSLGVRGNGNQPQHF
DNA: TGCGCCAGCAGCTTGGGTGTCAGGGGTAACGGCAATCAGCCCCAGCATTTT

J: TRBJ2-1
size: .
D: .
V: TRBV7-6
CDR3: CASSLDVMGRNEQFF
DNA: TGTGCCAGCAGCTTAGATGTTATGGGGCGGAATGAGCAGTTCTTC

J: TRBJ1-1
size: .
D: TRBD1
V: TRBV6-2/TRBV6-3
CDR3: CASSFLTGEVNTEAFF
DNA: TGTGCCAGCAGTTTTTTAACAGGGGAGGTTAACACTGAAGCTTTCTTT

J: TRBJ2-3
size: .
D: .
V: TRBV25-1
CDR3: CASSRLSGSTDTQYF
DNA: TGTGCCAGCAGTAGGTTGAGCGGTAGCACAGATACGCAGTATTTT

J: TRBJ2-7
size: .
D: TRBD1
V: TRBV30
CDR3: CAWSVQGEQYF
DNA: TGTGCCTGGAGTGTACAGGGGGAGCAGTACTTC

J: TRBJ2-5
size: few
D: TRBD1
V: TRBV7-9
CDR3: CASSSGQASRTQYF
DNA: TGTGCCAGCAGCTCGGGACAGGCATCACGGACCCAGTACTTC

J: TRBJ2-1
size: many
D: .
V: TRBV27
CDR3: CASSSPGQRHNEQFF
DNA: TGTGCCAGCAGTTCCCCAGGACAGCGACACAATGAGCAGTTCTTC

J: TRBJ2-2
size: once
D: .
V: TRBV9
CDR3: CASTAVATGELFF
DNA: TGTGCCAGCACCGCCGTGGCCACCGGGGAGCTGTTTTTT

J: TRBJ2-1
size: .
D: .
V: TRBV19
CDR3: CASSNPPVREQFF
DNA: TGTGCCAGTAGTAACCCGCCGGTCCGTGAGCAGTTCTTC

J: TRBJ2-3
size: .
D: TRBD1
V: TRBV10-3
CDR3: CAISEGQDADTQYF
DNA: TGTGCCATCAGTGAGGGACAGGATGCAGATACGCAGTATTTT

J: TRBJ1-2
size: .
D: TRBD1
V: TRBV11-2
CDR3: CASSPLGQFYGYTF
DNA: TGTGCCAGCAGCCCCCTGGGACAGTTCTATGGCTACACCTTC

J: TRBJ1-1
size: few
D: .
V: TRBV7-9
CDR3: CASSLVGQNTEAFF
DNA: TGTGCCAGCAGCTTAGTAGGACAAAACACTGAAGCTTTCTTT

J: TRBJ1-4
size: .
D: .
V: TRBV10-3
CDR3: CAITPGRNEKLFF
DNA: TGTGCCATCACCCCGGGGAGAAATGAAAAACTGTTTTTT

J: TRBJ1-3
size: .
D: .
V: TRBV11-2
CDR3: CASSLRQGNTIYF
DNA: TGTGCCAGCAGCTTGCGCCAAGGAAACACCATATATTTT

J: TRBJ1-2
size: once
D: TRBD1
V: TRBV4-3
CDR3: CASSQDPGYSGRDREGGGYTF
DNA: TGCGCCAGCAGCCAAGACCCCGGGTATTCAGGCCGGGACAGGGAGGGAGGTGGCTACACCTTC

J: TRBJ2-2
size: .
D: .
V: TRBV20-1
CDR3: CSASADREGGELFF
DNA: TGCAGTGCTAGTGCGGACAGGGAGGGCGGGGAGCTGTTTTTT

J: TRBJ2-5
size: .
D: .
V: TRBV7-2
CDR3: CASSLSHVAETQYF
DNA: TGTGCCAGCAGCTTATCGCACGTGGCAGAGACCCAGTACTTC

J: TRBJ2-1
size: .
D: .
V: TRBV5-1
CDR3: CASSLDRASYNEQFF
DNA: TGCGCCAGCAGCTTGGACAGGGCGTCGTACAATGAGCAGTTCTTC

J: TRBJ2-3
size: .
D: .
V: TRBV27
CDR3: CASRMYGQTDTQYF
DNA: TGTGCCAGCAGGATGTACGGTCAAACAGATACGCAGTATTTT

J: TRBJ2-3
size: .
D: .
V: TRBV4-1
CDR3: CASSRTIDRTDTQYF
DNA: TGCGCCAGCAGCCGAACGATAGACAGAACGGATACGCAGTATTTT

J: TRBJ1-2
size: .
D: TRBD1
V: TRBV7-9
CDR3: CASSFGTDLGSTF
DNA: TGTGCCAGCAGCTTCGGGACAGACCTAGGGTCCACCTTC

J: TRBJ2-1
size: .
D: TRBD2
V: TRBV7-8
CDR3: CASSLGGTSGGAVQFF
DNA: TGTGCCAGCAGCTTGGGCGGGACTAGCGGGGGGGCTGTGCAGTTCTTC